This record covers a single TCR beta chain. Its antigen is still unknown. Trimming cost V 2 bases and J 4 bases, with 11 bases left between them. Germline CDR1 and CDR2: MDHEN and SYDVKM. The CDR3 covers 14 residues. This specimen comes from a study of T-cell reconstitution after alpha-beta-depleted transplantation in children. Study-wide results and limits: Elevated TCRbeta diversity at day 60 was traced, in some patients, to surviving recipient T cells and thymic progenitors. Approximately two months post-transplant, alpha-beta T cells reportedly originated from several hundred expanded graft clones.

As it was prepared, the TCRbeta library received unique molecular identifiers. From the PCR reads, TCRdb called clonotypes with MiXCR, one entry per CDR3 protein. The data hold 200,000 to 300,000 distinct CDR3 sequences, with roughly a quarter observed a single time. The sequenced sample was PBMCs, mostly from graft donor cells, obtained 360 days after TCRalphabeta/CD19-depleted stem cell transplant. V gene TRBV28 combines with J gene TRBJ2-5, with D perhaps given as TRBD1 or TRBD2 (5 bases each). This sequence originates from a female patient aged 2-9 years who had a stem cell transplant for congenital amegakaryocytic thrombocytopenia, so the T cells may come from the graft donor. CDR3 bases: TGTGCCAGCAGTTTACTCCTTGGGGGAGAGACCCAGTACTTC. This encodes CASSLLLGGETQYF.